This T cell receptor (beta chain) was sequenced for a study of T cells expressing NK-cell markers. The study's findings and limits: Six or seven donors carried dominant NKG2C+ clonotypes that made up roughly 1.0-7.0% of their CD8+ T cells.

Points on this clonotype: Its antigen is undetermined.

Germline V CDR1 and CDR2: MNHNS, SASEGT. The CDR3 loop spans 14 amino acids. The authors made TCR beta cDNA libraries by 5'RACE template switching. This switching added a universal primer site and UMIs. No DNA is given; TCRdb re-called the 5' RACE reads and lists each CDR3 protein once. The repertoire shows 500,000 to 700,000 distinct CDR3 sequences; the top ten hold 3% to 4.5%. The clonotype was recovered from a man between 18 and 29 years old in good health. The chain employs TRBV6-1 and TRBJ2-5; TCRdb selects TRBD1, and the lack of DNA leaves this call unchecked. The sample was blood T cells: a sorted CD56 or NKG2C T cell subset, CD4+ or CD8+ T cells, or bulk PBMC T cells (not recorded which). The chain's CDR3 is CASSRGPGGETQYF.